This T cell receptor beta chain is from a study of blood T cells in healthy people across ages (dated by TCRdb to 2014 to 2015). General notes on the study: Template switching captured roughly one uniquely barcoded TCR beta cDNA molecule per two T cells in model experiments. The study measured age-related changes in TCR beta repertoire diversity using deep sequencing normalized with unique cDNA molecular identifiers. The study analyzed two additional independent replicas of 1 million unique cDNA reads from the same blood draw for two donors, one aged 18 to 29 and one aged 80 or older. The donors were split into four age groups: young (average around 15 years), middle-aged (39), aged (over 55) and long-lived (about 82). Summary of the overall study and its limitations: Observed TCR beta diversity per million T cells fell roughly linearly with age, and a significant reduction was already apparent by age approximately 41. The percentage of naive T cells measured by flow cytometry correlated strongly with observed TCR beta diversity. The long-lived group showed more naive CD4+ T cells, fewer expanded clones and increased TCR diversity than the aged group, suggesting age selection. Bulk unsorted PBMC profiling prevented conclusive comparison of naive and antigen-experienced compartments. The CMV infection status of donors was not known, potentially confounding age-related changes in expanded clonotypes. Estimates of total diversity based on one million sequenced T cells were considered lower bounds and underestimates.

As to this clonotype: Its binding antigen is unknown. The sample holds no much larger clone one base away, and base qualities are not on file.

The donors were under 40 Caucasian individuals from Russia, aged roughly 6 to 100 years, who were systemically healthy. Around 10 milliliters of peripheral blood were drawn from each donor into EDTA-treated Vacutainer tubes. Ficoll-Paque density-gradient centrifugation was used to isolate PBMCs, with at least 7 million per sample. Trizol reagent was used to extract total RNA from PBMCs, with at least 5.5 micrograms per sample. For every donor, flow cytometry on a PBMC aliquot measured the percentage of naive CD45RAhigh/CD27high T cells. CDR1 is given as SGHTA and CDR2 as FQGNSA, both from the germline V gene. V loses 1 base of germline sequence and J loses 7 bases, and the interval between the two ends is 9 bases. The CDR3 covers 13 residues, taking in both the cysteine and the phenylalanine. Just CDR3 DNA is preserved here, 39 bases in frame from base 1. Libraries were constructed by 5' RACE. Sequencing was carried out with an Illumina HiSeq 2500. The second PCR ran for roughly 7 to 12 cycles and used a J-beta primer mix along with a sample-barcoded 5' primer. A unique molecular identifier was introduced onto each TCR beta cDNA molecule by a template-switch 5' adaptor carrying 12 random nucleotides. Each sample yielded at least 3 million CDR3-containing paired-end reads. First-strand cDNA was synthesized from all RNA with the Mint cDNA synthesis kit, primed by a TRBC-specific oligonucleotide. Following uracil-DNA glycosylase treatment, all cDNA underwent a first 18-cycle PCR with the universal primers M1SS and BC2_uni_R. For the original study's pipeline: Normalization of each sample was performed by random selection of 1 million high-quality reads, each carrying a distinct molecular identifier. Instead of being binned into consensus sequences, reads that shared molecular identifiers were thrown out. CDR3 identification, clonotype clustering and error correction used MiTCR with a Q25 quality threshold and the strictest error-elimination algorithm. A nonparametric unseen species model with Euler transformation was used to estimate a lower bound on total TCR beta diversity. The public reads were reanalyzed by TCRdb: fastp trimming at Q25, MiXCR alignment, in-frame beta chains only. Rows merge per CDR3 protein into single entries with the most common DNA and genes. These V and J calls rely on TCRdb rather than the paper's analysis. The sample table contains around 1,000,000 distinct CDR3 sequences; only one count was recorded for about 25% of them. The ten largest account for approximately 0.75% of the sample.

The data also belong to a second study, concerning T cells of mothers and their children. According to the second study: The donors were nine systemically healthy Caucasian individuals, made up of three mothers and their six children. cDNA synthesis consumed the entire amount of extracted RNA, loaded at about 1.5 ug RNA in each 15 ul reaction. In the second PCR, sample barcodes and 2-4 random nucleotides were introduced via the M1S primer. More than 9 million TCR beta CDR3 reads were obtained from each mother, and 2.5 million to 3 million reads were obtained from each child. In both related and unrelated pairs, thymic selection shapes the output of TCR recombination in a similar way, with inherited differences having only a minor effect. Related mother-child pairs always showed normalized repertoire overlap that was slightly higher than in unrelated mother-child pairs, though the difference was never significant. With a sensitivity of about 100 clones per million clonotypes, no persistent microchimeric T cell clones were detected. The study used deep NGS to compare TCR beta repertoires of mothers and children, seeking features distinguishing related mother-child pairs from unrelated individuals. Mothers averaged roughly 40 +/- 4 years of age and children averaged around 11 +/- 4 years. Libraries were sequenced on Illumina HiSeq 2000 with 100+100 nt paired-end reads after adapter ligation with NEBNext reagents. To prevent cross-contamination, the mother and child libraries were prepared a month apart and were sequenced in separate runs. Between roughly 500,000 and 2,100,000 distinct TCR beta clonotypes were identified per donor. Naive TCR beta clonotypes were estimated from low-frequency clonotypes matched to each donor's FACS-determined naive share, without sorting.

The V gene is TRBV7-2 and the J gene is TRBJ2-3, with the D gene too uncertain to name. The specimen sequenced was blood. The sequence was collected from a girl aged 2 to 9 in good health. The nucleotide sequence reads TGTGCCAGCAGCTTAGTTGGTGCGAATACGCAGTATTTT. Translated, this is CASSLVGANTQYF.